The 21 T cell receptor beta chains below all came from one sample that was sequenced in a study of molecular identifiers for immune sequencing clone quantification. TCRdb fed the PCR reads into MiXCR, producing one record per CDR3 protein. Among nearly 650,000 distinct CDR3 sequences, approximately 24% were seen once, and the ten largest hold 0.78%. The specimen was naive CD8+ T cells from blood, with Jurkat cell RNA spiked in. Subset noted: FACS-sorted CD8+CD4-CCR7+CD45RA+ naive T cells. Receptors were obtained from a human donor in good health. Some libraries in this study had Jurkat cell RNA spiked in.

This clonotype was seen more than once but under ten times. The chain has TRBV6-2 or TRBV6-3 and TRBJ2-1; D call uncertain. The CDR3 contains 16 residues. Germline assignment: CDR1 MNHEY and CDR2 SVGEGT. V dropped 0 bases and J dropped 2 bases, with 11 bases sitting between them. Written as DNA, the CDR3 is TGTGCCAGCAGTTACTCGATCATAACCCCCTACAATGAGCAGTTCTTC. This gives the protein CASSYSIITPYNEQFF.

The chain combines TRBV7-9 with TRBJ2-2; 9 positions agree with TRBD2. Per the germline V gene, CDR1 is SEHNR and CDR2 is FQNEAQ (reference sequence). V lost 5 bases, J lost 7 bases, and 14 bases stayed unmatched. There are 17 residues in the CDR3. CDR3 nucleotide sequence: TGTGCCAGCAGCCCCGGGAGGACTAGCGCGGCCATCGGGGAGCTGTTTTTT. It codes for CASSPGRTSAAIGELFF.

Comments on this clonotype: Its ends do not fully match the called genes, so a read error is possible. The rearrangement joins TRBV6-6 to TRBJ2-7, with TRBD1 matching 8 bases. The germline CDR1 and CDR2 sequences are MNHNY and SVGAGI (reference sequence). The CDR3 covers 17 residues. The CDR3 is CASSDITDGGQVYEQCF. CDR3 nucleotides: TGTGCCAGCAGTGATATCACGGATGGGGGACAGGTCTACGAGCAGTGCTTC.

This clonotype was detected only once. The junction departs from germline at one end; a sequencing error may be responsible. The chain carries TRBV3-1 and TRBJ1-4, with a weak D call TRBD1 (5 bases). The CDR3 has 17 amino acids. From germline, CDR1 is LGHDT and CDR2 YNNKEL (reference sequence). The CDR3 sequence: CARSQEKGTATNEKLFF. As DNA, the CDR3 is TGTGCCCGCAGCCAAGAAAAGGGGACTGCAACTAATGAAAAACTGTTTTTT.

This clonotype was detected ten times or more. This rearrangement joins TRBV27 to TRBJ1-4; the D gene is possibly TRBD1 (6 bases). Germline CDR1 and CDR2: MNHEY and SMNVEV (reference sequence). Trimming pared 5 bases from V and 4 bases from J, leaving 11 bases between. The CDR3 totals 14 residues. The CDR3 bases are TGTGCCAGCAGTCTAACAGGGTTTAATGAAAAACTGTTTTTT. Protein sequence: CASSLTGFNEKLFF. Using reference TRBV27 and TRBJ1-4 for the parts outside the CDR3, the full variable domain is EAQVTQNPRYLITVTGKKLTVTCSQNMNHEYMSWYRQDPGLGLRQIYYSMNVEVTDKGDVPEGYKVSRKEKRNFPLILESPSPNQTSLYFCASSLTGFNEKLFFGSGTQLSVL.

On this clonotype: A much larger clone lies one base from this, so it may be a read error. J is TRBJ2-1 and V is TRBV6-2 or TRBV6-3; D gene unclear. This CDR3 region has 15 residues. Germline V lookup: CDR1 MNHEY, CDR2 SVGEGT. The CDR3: CASSYSLSSYNEQIF. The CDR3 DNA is TGTGCCAGCAGTTACAGTTTAAGCTCCTACAATGAGCAGATCTTC.

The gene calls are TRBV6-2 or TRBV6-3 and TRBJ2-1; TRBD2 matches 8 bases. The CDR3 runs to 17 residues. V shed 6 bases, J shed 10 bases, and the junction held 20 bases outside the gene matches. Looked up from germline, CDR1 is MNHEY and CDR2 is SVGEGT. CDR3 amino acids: CASSPTQRGPNPGEQFF. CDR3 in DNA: TGTGCCAGCAGCCCAACCCAGCGGGGGCCGAACCCAGGGGAGCAGTTCTTC.

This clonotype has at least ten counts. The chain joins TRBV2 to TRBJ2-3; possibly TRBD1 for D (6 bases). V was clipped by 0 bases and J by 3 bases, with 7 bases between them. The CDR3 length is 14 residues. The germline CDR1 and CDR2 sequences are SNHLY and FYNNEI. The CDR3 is CASSEARGTDTQYF. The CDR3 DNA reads TGTGCCAGCAGTGAAGCGAGGGGGACAGATACGCAGTATTTT.

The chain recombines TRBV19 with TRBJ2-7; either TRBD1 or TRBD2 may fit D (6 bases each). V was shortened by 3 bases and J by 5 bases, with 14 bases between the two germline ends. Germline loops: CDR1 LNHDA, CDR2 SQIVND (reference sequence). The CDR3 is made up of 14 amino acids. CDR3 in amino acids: CASSIARGLDEQYF. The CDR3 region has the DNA TGTGCCAGTAGTATCGCCCGGGGGCTAGACGAGCAGTACTTC.

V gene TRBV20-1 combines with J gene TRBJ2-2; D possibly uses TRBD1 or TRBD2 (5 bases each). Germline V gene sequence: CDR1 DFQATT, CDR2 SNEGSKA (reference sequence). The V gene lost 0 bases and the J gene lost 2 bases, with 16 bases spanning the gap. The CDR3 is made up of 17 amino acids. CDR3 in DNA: TGCAGTGCTAGAGATCCAGTCGGGGCGATAAACACCGGGGAGCTGTTTTTT. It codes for CSARDPVGAINTGELFF.

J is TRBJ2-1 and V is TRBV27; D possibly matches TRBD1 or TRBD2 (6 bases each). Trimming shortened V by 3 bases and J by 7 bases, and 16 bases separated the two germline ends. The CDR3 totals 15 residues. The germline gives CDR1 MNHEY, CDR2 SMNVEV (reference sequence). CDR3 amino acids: CASSFGGPTGNEQFF. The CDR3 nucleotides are TGTGCCAGCAGTTTCGGGGGCCCCACAGGAAATGAGCAGTTCTTC.

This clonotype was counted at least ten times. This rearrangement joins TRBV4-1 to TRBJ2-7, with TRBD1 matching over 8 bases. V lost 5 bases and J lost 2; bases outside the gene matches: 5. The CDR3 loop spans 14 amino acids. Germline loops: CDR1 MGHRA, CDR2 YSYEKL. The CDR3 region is CASSMGQETYEQYF. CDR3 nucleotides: TGCGCCAGCAGCATGGGACAGGAGACCTACGAGCAGTACTTC.

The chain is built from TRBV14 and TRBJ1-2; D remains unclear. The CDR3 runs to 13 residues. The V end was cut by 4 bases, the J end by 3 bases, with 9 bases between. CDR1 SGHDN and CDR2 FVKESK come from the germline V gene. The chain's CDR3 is CASSLRRDYGYTF. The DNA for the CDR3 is TGTGCCAGCAGCCTGAGGAGGGACTATGGCTACACCTTC.

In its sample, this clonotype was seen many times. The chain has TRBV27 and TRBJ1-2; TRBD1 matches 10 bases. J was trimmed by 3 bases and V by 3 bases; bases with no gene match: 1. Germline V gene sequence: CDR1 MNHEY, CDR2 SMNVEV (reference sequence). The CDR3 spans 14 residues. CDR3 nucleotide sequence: TGTGCCAGCAGTTTGACAGGGGGCTACTATGGCTACACCTTC. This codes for CASSLTGGYYGYTF.

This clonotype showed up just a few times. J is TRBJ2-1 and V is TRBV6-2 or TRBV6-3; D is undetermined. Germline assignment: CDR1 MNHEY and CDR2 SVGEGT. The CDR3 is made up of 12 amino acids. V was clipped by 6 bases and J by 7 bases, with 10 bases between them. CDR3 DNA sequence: TGTGCCAGCAGAAAATGGTCGAATGAGCAGTTCTTC. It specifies CASRKWSNEQFF.

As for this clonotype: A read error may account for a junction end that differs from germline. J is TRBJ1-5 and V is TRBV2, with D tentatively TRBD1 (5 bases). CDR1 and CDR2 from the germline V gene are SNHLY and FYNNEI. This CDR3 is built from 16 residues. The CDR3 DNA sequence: TGTGCCGGCAGACGTCGGGGGGAGAGCGGCAATCAGCCCCAGCATTTT. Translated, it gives CAGRRRGESGNQPQHF.

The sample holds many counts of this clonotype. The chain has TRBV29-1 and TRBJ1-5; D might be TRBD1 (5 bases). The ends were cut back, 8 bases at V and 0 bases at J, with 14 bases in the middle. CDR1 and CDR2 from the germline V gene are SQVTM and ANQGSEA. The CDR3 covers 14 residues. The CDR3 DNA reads TGCAGCTCCTGGGACGGTAATAGCAATCAGCCCCAGCATTTT. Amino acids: CSSWDGNSNQPQHF.

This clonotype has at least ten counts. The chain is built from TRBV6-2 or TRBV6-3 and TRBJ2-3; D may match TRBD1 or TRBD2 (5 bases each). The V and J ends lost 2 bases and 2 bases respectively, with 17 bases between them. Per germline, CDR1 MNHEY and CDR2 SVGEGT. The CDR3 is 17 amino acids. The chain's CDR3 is CASSYRDLTNPTDTQYF. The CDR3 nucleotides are TGTGCCAGCAGTTACCGGGACCTAACGAACCCCACAGATACGCAGTATTTT.

For the CDR3, the DNA is TGTGCCAGCAGCCAGTACGGACAGGGACCCTACGAGCAGTACTTC. The encoded protein is CASSQYGQGPYEQYF. The chain combines TRBV14 with TRBJ2-7, with TRBD1 matching 8 bases. Trimming took 3 bases from V and 2 from J; bases not matched to a gene: 6. Germline loops: CDR1 SGHDN, CDR2 FVKESK. The CDR3 has 15 residues.

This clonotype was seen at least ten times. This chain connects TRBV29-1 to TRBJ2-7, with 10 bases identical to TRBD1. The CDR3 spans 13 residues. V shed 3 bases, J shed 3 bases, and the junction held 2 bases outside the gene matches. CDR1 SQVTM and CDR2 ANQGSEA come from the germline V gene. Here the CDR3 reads CSVDGTGDYEQYF. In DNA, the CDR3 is TGCAGCGTTGACGGGACAGGGGACTACGAGCAGTACTTC.

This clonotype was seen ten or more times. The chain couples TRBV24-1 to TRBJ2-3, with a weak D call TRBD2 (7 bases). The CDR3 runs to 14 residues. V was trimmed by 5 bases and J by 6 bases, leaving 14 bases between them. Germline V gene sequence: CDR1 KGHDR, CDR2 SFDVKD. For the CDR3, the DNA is TGTGCCACCAGTGTGCGGGGGCTAACGGATACGCAGTATTTT. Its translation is CATSVRGLTDTQYF.